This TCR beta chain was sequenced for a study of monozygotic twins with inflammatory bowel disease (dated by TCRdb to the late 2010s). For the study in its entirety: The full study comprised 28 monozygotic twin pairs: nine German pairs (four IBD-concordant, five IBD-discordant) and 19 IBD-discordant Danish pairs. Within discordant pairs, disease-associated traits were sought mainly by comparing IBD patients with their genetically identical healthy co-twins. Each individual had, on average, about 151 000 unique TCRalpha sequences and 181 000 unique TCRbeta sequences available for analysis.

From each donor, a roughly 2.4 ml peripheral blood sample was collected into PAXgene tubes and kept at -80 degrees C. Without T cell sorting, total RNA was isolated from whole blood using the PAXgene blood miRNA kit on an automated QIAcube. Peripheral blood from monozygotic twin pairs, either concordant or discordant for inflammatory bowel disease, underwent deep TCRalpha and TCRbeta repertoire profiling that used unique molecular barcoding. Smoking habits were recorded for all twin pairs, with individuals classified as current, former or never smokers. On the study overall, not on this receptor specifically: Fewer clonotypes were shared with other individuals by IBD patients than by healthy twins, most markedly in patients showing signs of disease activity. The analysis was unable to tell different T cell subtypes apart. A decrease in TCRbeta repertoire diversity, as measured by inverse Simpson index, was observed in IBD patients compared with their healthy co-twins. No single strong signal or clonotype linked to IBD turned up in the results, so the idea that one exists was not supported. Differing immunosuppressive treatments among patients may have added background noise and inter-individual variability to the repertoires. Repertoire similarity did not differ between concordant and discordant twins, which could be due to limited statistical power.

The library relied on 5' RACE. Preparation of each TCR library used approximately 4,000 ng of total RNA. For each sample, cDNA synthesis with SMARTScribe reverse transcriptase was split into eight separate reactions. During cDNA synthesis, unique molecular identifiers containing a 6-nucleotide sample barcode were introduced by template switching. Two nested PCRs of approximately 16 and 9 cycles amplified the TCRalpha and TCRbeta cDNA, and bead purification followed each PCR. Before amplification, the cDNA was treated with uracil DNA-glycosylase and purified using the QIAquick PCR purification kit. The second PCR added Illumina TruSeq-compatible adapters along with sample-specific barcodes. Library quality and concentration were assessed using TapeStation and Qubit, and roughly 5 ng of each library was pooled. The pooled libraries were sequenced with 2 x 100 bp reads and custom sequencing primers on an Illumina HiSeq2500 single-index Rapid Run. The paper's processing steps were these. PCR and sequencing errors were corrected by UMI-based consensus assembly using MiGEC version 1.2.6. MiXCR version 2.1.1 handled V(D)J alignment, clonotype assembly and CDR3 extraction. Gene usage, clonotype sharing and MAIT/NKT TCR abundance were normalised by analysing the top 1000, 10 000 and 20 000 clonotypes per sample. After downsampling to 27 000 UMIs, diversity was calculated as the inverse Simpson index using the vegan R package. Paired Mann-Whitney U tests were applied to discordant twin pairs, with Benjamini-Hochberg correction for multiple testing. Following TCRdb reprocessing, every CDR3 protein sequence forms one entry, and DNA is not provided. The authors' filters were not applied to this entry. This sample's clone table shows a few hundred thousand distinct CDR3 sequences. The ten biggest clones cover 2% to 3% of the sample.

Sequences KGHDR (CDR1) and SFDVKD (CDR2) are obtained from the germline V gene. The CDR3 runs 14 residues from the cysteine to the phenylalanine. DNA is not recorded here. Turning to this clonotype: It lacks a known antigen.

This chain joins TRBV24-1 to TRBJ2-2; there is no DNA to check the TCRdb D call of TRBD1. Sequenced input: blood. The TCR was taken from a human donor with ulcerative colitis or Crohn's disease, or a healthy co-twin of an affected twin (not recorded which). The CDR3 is CATRGQENTGELFF.